The rows below give T cell receptor beta chains drawn from one sample of a study of blood T cell repertoires in COVID-19. TCRdb keeps only in-frame clones here, not all; method: immunoSEQ multiplex PCR. The table has about 240,000 clones, about 89% seen once. The material sequenced was PBMCs or T cells enriched from blood (not recorded which). The receptors derive from a man aged 35 to 55 who had recovered from COVID-19. The conserved cysteine and the conserved F or W are not part of the CDR3 here.

TRBJ1-5	TRBV6-4	ASFPWPQH
TRBJ2-2	TRBV5-4	ASSLAKLSGGAFTGELF
TRBJ2-7	TRBV27	ASNPTGDSSYEQY
TRBJ1-3	TRBV6-5	ASSYDRAPLGNTIY
TRBJ1-5	TRBV7-6	ASSLGGHNQPQH
TRBJ2-7	TRBV5-6	ASSFDRGDEQY
TRBJ2-7	TRBV3-1/TRBV3-2	ASSSGTRGYEQY
TRBJ1-2	TRBV27	ASRSGVWDGYT
TRBJ2-2	TRBV6-1	ASSGRQGLTTGELF
TRBJ2-2	TRBV15	ATSGYAGELF
TRBJ2-1	TRBV7-9	ASSRRSARETYNEQF
TRBJ1-1	TRBV28	ASSSYRGWTEAF
TRBJ2-3	TRBV19	ASSLLAGSSTDTQY
TRBJ2-3	TRBV2	ASSPDRATDTQY
TRBJ2-2	TRBV30	AWSPGQGHTGELF
TRBJ1-2	TRBV29-1	SITPQGEWGYT
TRBJ2-7	TRBV4-1	ASSPESKYYEQY
TRBJ2-3	TRBV7-9	ASSFYGRHTDTQY
TRBJ2-7	TRBV7-9	ASSSHLSASGGYEQY
TRBJ2-5	TRBV4-3	ASSRSRFSGQDRQETQY
TRBJ2-3	TRBV7-2	ASSTRFADTQY
TRBJ2-7	TRBV11-3	ASSLPKTGGPYEQY
TRBJ2-1	TRBV7-3	ASSLHLAGALDEQF
TRBJ1-5	TRBV11-1	ASSQAGGPQH